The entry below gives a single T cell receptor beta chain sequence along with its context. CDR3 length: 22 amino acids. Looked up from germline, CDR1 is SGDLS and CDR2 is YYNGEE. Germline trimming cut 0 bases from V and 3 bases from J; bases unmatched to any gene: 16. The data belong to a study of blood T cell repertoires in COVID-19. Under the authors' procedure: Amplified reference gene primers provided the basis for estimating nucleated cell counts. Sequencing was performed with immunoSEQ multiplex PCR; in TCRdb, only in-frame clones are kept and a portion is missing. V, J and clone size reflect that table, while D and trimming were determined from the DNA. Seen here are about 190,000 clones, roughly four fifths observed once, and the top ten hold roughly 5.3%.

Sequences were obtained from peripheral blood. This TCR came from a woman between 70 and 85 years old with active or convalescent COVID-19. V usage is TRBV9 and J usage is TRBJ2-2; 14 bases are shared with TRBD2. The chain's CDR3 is CASSVEYGGTSGRIEDTGELFF. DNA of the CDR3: TGTGCCAGCAGCGTAGAATACGGTGGGACTAGCGGGAGAATAGAGGACACCGGGGAGCTGTTTTTT.